Presented here are 5 T cell receptor beta chains from one specimen sequenced in a study of PD-1 blockade in classical Hodgkin lymphoma. Some clones are missing from TCRdb's copy, which holds only in-frame ones; the method was immunoSEQ multiplex PCR. The sample yields just under 7,500 clones, 80% to 85% seen once. Time point meaning: cycle 4 day 1 (C4D1), after 6 weeks of nivolumab. Each of the patients experienced relapse following autologous stem cell transplantation, and their brentuximab vedotin exposure differed. Here the sequenced sample was peripheral blood mononuclear cells (PBMCs), taken before the fourth cycle of nivolumab. All receptors come from a human donor with classical Hodgkin lymphoma.

The chain couples TRBV25-1 to TRBJ1-1, with D possibly matching TRBD1 (5 bases). V was clipped by 7 bases and J by 0 bases, with 12 bases between them. CDR1 MGHDK and CDR2 SYGVNS come from the germline V gene. The CDR3 consists of 14 residues. For the CDR3, the DNA is TGTGCCAGCAACGAGGGGCCTATGAACACTGAAGCTTTCTTT. Translating gives CASNEGPMNTEAFF.

The chain employs TRBV5-1 and TRBJ2-6, with 8 bases aligning to TRBD2. The CDR3 runs to 16 residues. CDR1 SGHRS and CDR2 YFSETQ come from the germline V gene. V dropped 0 bases and J dropped 2; count of bases not matched to a gene: 1. CDR3 loop: CASSLAGRAGANVLTF. As DNA, the CDR3 is TGCGCCAGCAGCTTGGCCGGGAGGGCTGGGGCCAACGTCCTGACTTTC.

This clone appeared a few times. The same CDR3 is also encoded by other DNA sequences in this sample. The V and J genes are TRBV2 and TRBJ1-2, with TRBD1 matching 7 bases. This CDR3 comprises 13 residues. The germline V gene has CDR1 SNHLY and CDR2 FYNNEI. The trim removed 5 bases at V and 2 bases at J, leaving 2 bases unmatched. The CDR3 loop is CASSTTGNYGYTF. As DNA, the CDR3 is TGTGCCAGCAGTACGACAGGGAACTATGGCTACACCTTC. The full variable domain, rest sourced from reference TRBV2 and TRBJ1-2, is EPEVTQTPSHQVTQMGQEVILRCVPISNHLYFYWYRQILGQKVEFLVSFYNNEISEKSEIFDDQFSVERPDGSNFTLKIRSTKLEDSAMYFCASSTTGNYGYTFGSGTRLTVV.

This chain joins TRBV13 and TRBJ1-1; D not resolved. V was shortened by 7 bases and J by 3 bases, with 12 bases between the two germline ends. Germline CDR1 and CDR2: PRHDT and FYEKMQ (reference sequence). CDR3 length: 13 amino acids. The CDR3 region is CASTPGWDTEAFF. In DNA, the CDR3 is TGTGCCAGCACCCCAGGATGGGACACTGAAGCTTTCTTT.

The chain links TRBV9 to TRBJ1-3; 7 bases align to TRBD1. Germline-derived CDR1 and CDR2 are SGDLS and YYNGEE. J was trimmed by 3 bases and V by 7 bases; bases with no gene match: 25. CDR3 length: 20 residues. The CDR3 is CASPGWSPTSQGLFGNTIYF. CDR3 nucleotides: TGTGCCAGCCCTGGGTGGAGCCCCACTTCACAGGGGTTATTTGGAAACACCATATATTTT.